The sequence of this T cell receptor beta chain was determined in a study of cytomegalovirus exposure and HLA in healthy donors. Points from the study as a whole: In a later analysis, at a false discovery rate of 0.05, about 17,000 TCR beta sequences matched HLA alleles. Across donors, sequencing depth was assumed by presence/absence analyses to be roughly uniform.

CDR3 length: 13 amino acids. Looked up from germline, CDR1 is MNHEY and CDR2 is SMNVEV (reference sequence). V was trimmed by 6 bases and J by 11 bases, leaving 17 bases between them. This cohort consisted of healthy bone marrow donors. Note on this clone: The antigen is not known.

Primers for the PCR totalled 60 Vbeta and 13 Jbeta. The repertoire was sequenced with immunoSEQ multiplex PCR; TCRdb's copy has only in-frame clones and lacks some. Of some 180,000 clones in the sample, 70% to 85% were seen once. Sequencing used PBMCs. The chain recombines TRBV27 with TRBJ2-1, with D tentatively TRBD1 (5 bases). The sequence derives from a man in his forties in good health and CMV-seropositive. This CDR3 reads CASSPAQGGKQFF. CDR3 nucleotide sequence: TGTGCCAGCAGCCCGGCGCAGGGTGGAAAGCAGTTCTTC.